Shown below are 22 T cell receptor beta chains from a single sample sequenced in a study of shared clonotypes between healthy human individuals. As defined, naive CD8 cells were CD45RO-negative and positively selected for CCR7, with terminally differentiated effector memory CD45RA+ cells excluded. Some clones are missing from TCRdb's copy, which holds only in-frame ones; the method was immunoSEQ multiplex PCR. The repertoire holds under 700,000 clones, with approximately 96% as singletons. The material sequenced was naive CD8+ T cells sorted from blood. The receptor set was obtained from a woman in her twenties or thirties in good health.

With regard to this clone: Other DNA sequences in this specimen translate into the identical CDR3. The V and J genes are TRBV29-1 and TRBJ2-1; either TRBD1 or TRBD2 may supply D (5 bases each). This CDR3 has 14 residues. CDR1 and CDR2 from the germline V gene are SQVTM and ANQGSEA. Trimming took off 3 bases at V and 2 bases at J, with 11 bases between the two ends. The CDR3 nucleotides are TGCAGCGTTGACTCGGGGCATCCCTACAATGAGCAGTTCTTC. Protein: CSVDSGHPYNEQFF.

The V call is TRBV30, the J call TRBJ1-1, with 11 bases aligning to TRBD1. CDR3 length: 15 amino acids. V was pared by 0 bases and J by 6 bases, with 6 bases of the junction left unmatched. The germline gives CDR1 GTSNPN, CDR2 SVGIG (reference sequence). The CDR3 sequence is CAWSVGQGALSEAFF. The CDR3 DNA reads TGTGCCTGGAGTGTTGGACAGGGGGCTCTTTCTGAAGCTTTCTTT.

This chain joins TRBV11-2 and TRBJ2-3; TRBD2 aligns across 8 bases. The J segment lost 6 bases and the V segment lost 0 bases, leaving 11 bases of the junction unmatched. Per germline, CDR1 SGHAT and CDR2 FQNNGV. The CDR3 is 17 amino acids. The CDR3 DNA sequence: TGTGCCAGCAGCTTAGACGGGCCGGGAGGGCCGTCGGATACGCAGTATTTT. The encoded protein is CASSLDGPGGPSDTQYF.

The chain joins TRBV27 to TRBJ2-7, with 10 bases identical to TRBD2. There are 16 residues in the CDR3. Germline V gene data show CDR1 as MNHEY and CDR2 as SMNVEV (reference sequence). Unmatched junction bases numbered 6, after V lost 2 bases and J lost 2 bases. The CDR3 region has the DNA TGTGCCAGCAGTTTAGTACCTAGCGGGGGTACCTACGAGCAGTACTTC. Protein sequence: CASSLVPSGGTYEQYF.

The chain recombines TRBV28 with TRBJ1-2; possible D gene TRBD1, 6 bases. The V end lost 3 bases, the J end lost 4 bases, and 18 bases lay between the germline ends. CDR1 is MDHEN, CDR2 SYDVKM, per germline. The CDR3 has 16 residues. The DNA of the CDR3 is TGTGCCAGCAGTTTGGCCTCAGGGGCCCTTATCTATGGCTACACCTTC. This gives the protein CASSLASGALIYGYTF.

This clone occurred once. This chain uses TRBV9 with TRBJ2-2; 13 bases are shared with TRBD2. Germline lookup yields CDR1 SGDLS and CDR2 YYNGEE. J lost 6 bases, V lost 4 bases, and 6 bases had no gene match. The CDR3 contains 16 residues. For the CDR3, the DNA is TGTGCCAGCAGCTTATCAGGACTAGCGGGAGCCGGGGAGCTGTTTTTT. It encodes CASSLSGLAGAGELFF.

The J gene is TRBJ2-1, the V gene TRBV27, with TRBD2 matching 14 bases. Trimming cost V 4 bases and J 4 bases; bases outside gene matches: 9. The V gene's germline CDR1 is MNHEY and CDR2 SMNVEV (reference sequence). The CDR3 runs 18 residues. CDR3 residues: CASSSGTSGSRDYNEQFF. CDR3 nucleotides: TGTGCCAGCAGTTCCGGGACTAGCGGGAGCAGGGATTACAATGAGCAGTTCTTC.

The chain recombines TRBV5-4 with TRBJ2-7; D remains unclear. This CDR3 is built from 14 residues. V was shortened by 3 bases and J by 7 bases, with 17 bases between the two germline ends. CDR1 and CDR2 from the germline V gene are SGHNT and YYREEE (reference sequence). CDR3 in DNA: TGTGCCAGCAGCTCGGACCCTGCGAAGGAGGAGCAGTACTTC. It specifies CASSSDPAKEEQYF.

V is TRBV27 and J is TRBJ1-5; D not resolved. Germline assignment: CDR1 MNHEY and CDR2 SMNVEV (reference sequence). The CDR3 consists of 14 residues. Trimming removed 2 bases at V and 3 bases at J, with 8 bases between. The CDR3 loop is CASSLAVTNQPQHF. DNA for the CDR3: TGTGCCAGCAGTTTAGCCGTAACCAATCAGCCCCAGCATTTT.

V is TRBV27 and J is TRBJ1-5; D is ambiguous. Trimming took off 2 bases at V and 3 bases at J, with 5 bases between the two ends. The germline gives CDR1 MNHEY, CDR2 SMNVEV (reference sequence). The CDR3 has 13 residues. The CDR3 DNA is TGTGCCAGCAGTTTAAAGGTCAATCAGCCCCAGCATTTT. Translating it yields CASSLKVNQPQHF.

The rearrangement links TRBV9 to TRBJ2-7, with D possibly being TRBD1 (5 bases). V lost 4 bases, J lost 4 bases, and 6 bases lay in between. Germline assignment: CDR1 SGDLS and CDR2 YYNGEE. This CDR3 has 11 residues. The CDR3 nucleotides are TGTGCCAGCAGCAGGGGTTACGAGCAGTACTTC. It codes for CASSRGYEQYF.

The chain employs TRBV2 and TRBJ1-4; D is possibly TRBD1 (5 bases). Per the germline V gene, CDR1 is SNHLY and CDR2 is FYNNEI. The CDR3 runs 16 residues. Trimming removed 6 bases from V and 0 bases from J, with 14 bases in between. CDR3 nucleotides: TGTGCCAGCAGGATCAGTAGGGGATCAACTAATGAAAAACTGTTTTTT. Translated, it gives CASRISRGSTNEKLFF. The variable domain in full, completed from reference TRBV2 and TRBJ1-4, reads EPEVTQTPSHQVTQMGQEVILRCVPISNHLYFYWYRQILGQKVEFLVSFYNNEISEKSEIFDDQFSVERPDGSNFTLKIRSTKLEDSAMYFCASRISRGSTNEKLFFGSGTQLSVL.

The rearrangement joins TRBV28 to TRBJ2-2; TRBD1 or TRBD2 may be the D gene (5 bases each). Trimming shortened V by 1 base and J by 1 base, and 13 bases separated the two germline ends. CDR1 is MDHEN, CDR2 SYDVKM, per germline. The CDR3 has 17 residues. The CDR3 reads CASSLFFRAGNTGELFF. The DNA for the CDR3 is TGTGCCAGCAGTTTATTTTTCAGGGCGGGGAACACCGGGGAGCTGTTTTTT.

This chain uses TRBV25-1 with TRBJ2-5; TRBD1 is a possible D gene (5 bases). The V and J ends lost 6 bases and 5 bases respectively, with 13 bases between them. Germline assignment: CDR1 MGHDK and CDR2 SYGVNS. This CDR3 region has 13 residues. The CDR3 DNA reads as TGTGCCAGCAGAACAGTGGGGCGGGAGACCCAGTACTTC. It encodes CASRTVGRETQYF. The full variable domain, its missing parts supplied by reference TRBV25-1 and TRBJ2-5, is EADIYQTPRYLVIGTGKKITLECSQTMGHDKMYWYQQDPGMELHLIHYSYGVNSTEKGDLSSESTVSRIRTEHFPLTLESARPSHTSQYLCASRTVGRETQYFGPGTRLLVL.

V usage is TRBV7-9 and J usage is TRBJ1-2; no reliable D call. The V gene lost 1 base and the J gene lost 1 base, with 13 bases spanning the gap. In germline, CDR1 is SEHNR, CDR2 FQNEAQ (reference sequence). This CDR3 contains 16 residues. The CDR3 nucleotides are TGTGCCAGCAGCTTAGACATGGCAGAATATAACTATGGCTACACCTTC. It codes for CASSLDMAEYNYGYTF.

The chain carries TRBV27 and TRBJ2-7, with 10 bases aligning to TRBD1. This CDR3 has 13 residues. CDR1 and CDR2 (germline): MNHEY, SMNVEV (reference sequence). Trimming cost V 6 bases and J 6 bases; bases outside gene matches: 5. CDR3 in amino acids: CASSLGQGIEQYF. For the CDR3, the DNA is TGTGCCAGCAGCCTGGGACAGGGGATCGAGCAGTACTTC.

The chain combines TRBV4-1 with TRBJ2-1, with 7 bases lining up with TRBD2. CDR1 and CDR2 (germline): MGHRA, YSYEKL. V trimming: 1 base; J trimming: 1 base; junction bases outside the gene matches: 7. The CDR3 is made up of 17 amino acids. CDR3 DNA: TGCGCCAGCAGCCAAGGAGCGGGCGGGAGTTCCTACAATGAGCAGTTCTTC. Protein product: CASSQGAGGSSYNEQFF.

The chain carries TRBV11-2 and TRBJ2-7; 8 nucleotides align to TRBD1. The V gene end was trimmed by 4 bases and the J gene end by 6 bases; junction bases not matched to a gene: 8. This CDR3 comprises 14 residues. CDR1 and CDR2 (germline): SGHAT, FQNNGV. The chain's CDR3 is CASSSRQGNAEQYF. CDR3 in DNA: TGTGCCAGCAGCTCCAGACAGGGGAATGCCGAGCAGTACTTC.

The rearrangement uses TRBV23-1 and TRBJ2-7; no reliable D call. TRBV23-1 is placed among ORFs of uncertain function. The CDR3 totals 14 residues. The ends were cut back, 0 bases at V and 3 bases at J, with 9 bases in the middle. The CDR3 is CASSQSIIYYEQYF. The CDR3 DNA reads as TGCGCCAGCAGTCAATCGATTATATACTACGAGCAGTACTTC.

This rearrangement joins TRBV6-1 to TRBJ2-3, with TRBD2 as a possible D gene (6 bases). V was cut by 8 bases and J by 0 bases, with 9 bases left in between. CDR3 length: 13 residues. Per the germline V gene, CDR1 is MNHNS and CDR2 is SASEGT. This chain's CDR3 is CASPDYSTDTQYF. CDR3 bases: TGTGCCAGCCCGGACTACAGCACAGATACGCAGTATTTT.

The chain recombines TRBV27 with TRBJ2-1; perhaps TRBD2 as D (6 bases). Trimming pared 6 bases from V and 4 bases from J, leaving 16 bases between. Germline loops: CDR1 MNHEY, CDR2 SMNVEV (reference sequence). There are 15 residues in the CDR3. CDR3 nucleotides: TGTGCCAGCAGCAAACTCGGGACTGGTTACAATGAGCAGTTCTTC. This encodes CASSKLGTGYNEQFF.

This clone was detected once. CDR3 sequence reads: CASSDGSLSRAGYTF. In DNA form, the CDR3 reads TGTGCCAGCAGTGATGGCAGTCTCTCGAGGGCTGGCTACACCTTC. The V and J genes are TRBV2 and TRBJ1-2; no clear D. Germline-derived CDR1 and CDR2 are SNHLY and FYNNEI. Trimming removed 3 bases at V and 7 bases at J, with 18 bases between. This CDR3 comprises 15 residues.